The rows below give T cell receptor beta chains drawn from one sample of a study of cytomegalovirus exposure and HLA in healthy donors. Measured with immunoSEQ multiplex PCR; TCRdb has only the in-frame clones, and not every one. The repertoire holds roughly 100,000 clones, with roughly 71% as singletons. The sequenced sample was PBMCs. These receptors were collected from a male donor in good health and CMV-seropositive. The CDR3 runs from the conserved cysteine through the conserved F or W. Each record gives: clone size, V gene, CDR3 length, J gene, D gene, CDR3 protein, CDR3 DNA. D genes are given only for firm matches. Clone size is given for some rows only: seen once, a few or many times, or a class if the clone is expanded.

-,TRBV6-5,15,TRBJ2-7,-,CASSYTQTGNYEQYF,TGTGCCAGCAGTTACACCCAAACAGGGAACTACGAGCAGTACTTC
-,TRBV7-6,14,TRBJ2-7,TRBD2,CASSLSGTYSEQYF,TGTGCCAGCAGCCTTAGCGGGACGTACTCCGAGCAGTACTTC
-,TRBV4-1,18,TRBJ1-5,TRBD1,CASSQGQAGTGMTQPQNF,TGCGCCAGCAGCCAAGGCCAGGCGGGGACAGGGATGACTCAGCCCCAGAATTTT
-,TRBV19,14,TRBJ2-2,TRBD2,CASSRGGFGGELFF,TGTGCTTCATCGCGGGGGGGCTTCGGCGGGGAGCTGTTTTTT
once,TRBV7-2,17,TRBJ2-7,-,CASSSTSRVPGLNEQYF,TGTGCCAGCAGCTCCACTTCCAGGGTCCCCGGACTAAACGAGCAGTACTTC
few,TRBV28,12,TRBJ2-5,-,CASTPGLETQYF,TGTGCCAGCACCCCCGGGTTGGAGACCCAGTACTTC
-,TRBV30,13,TRBJ2-7,-,CAWIEKDSYEQYF,TGTGCCTGGATAGAGAAAGATAGCTACGAGCAGTACTTC
-,TRBV29-1,13,TRBJ2-1,TRBD2,CSTPGLAGKQTFF,TGCAGCACCCCGGGACTAGCGGGAAAACAAACGTTCTTC
-,TRBV5-4,15,TRBJ2-7,TRBD2,CASSSPGTSTYEQYF,TGTGCCAGCAGCAGCCCCGGGACTAGCACCTACGAGCAGTACTTC
-,TRBV7-9,14,TRBJ2-3,-,CASSLNRVPDTQYF,TGTGCCAGCAGCCTAAACAGGGTCCCAGATACGCAGTATTTT
-,TRBV7-9,15,TRBJ2-3,-,CASSENRDKTDTQYF,TGTGCCAGCAGCGAGAACCGGGACAAAACAGATACGCAGTATTTT
-,TRBV5-1,15,TRBJ2-5,TRBD1,CASSLVTGGGETQYF,TGCGCCAGCAGCTTGGTGACAGGGGGAGGAGAGACCCAGTACTTC
-,TRBV18,10,TRBJ1-1,-,CASSQSGAFF,TGTGCCAGCTCACAGAGTGGAGCTTTCTTT
-,TRBV29-1,18,TRBJ2-7,TRBD2,CSVEAGWLAGGAKREQYF,TGCAGCGTTGAAGCAGGGTGGCTAGCGGGAGGGGCAAAGCGCGAGCAGTACTTC
-,TRBV6-5,13,TRBJ2-1,-,CASGRATVDEQFF,TGTGCCAGCGGGAGAGCCACTGTGGATGAGCAGTTCTTC
-,TRBV6-6,13,TRBJ1-4,-,CASTNVYNEKLFF,TGTGCCAGCACTAACGTGTACAATGAAAAACTGTTTTTT
-,TRBV7-2,15,TRBJ1-4,-,CASSLGGGAWEKLFF,TGTGCCAGCAGCTTAGGCGGGGGGGCTTGGGAAAAACTGTTTTTT
-,TRBV15,14,TRBJ2-7,-,CATSRDSGAHEQYF,TGTGCCACCAGCAGAGATTCAGGGGCCCACGAGCAGTACTTC
-,TRBV9,16,TRBJ2-3,TRBD2,CASSVGAGEGADTQYF,TGTGCCAGCAGCGTAGGGGCGGGGGAGGGTGCAGATACGCAGTATTTT
-,TRBV29-1,14,TRBJ2-2,-,CSVREGGQAGELFF,TGCAGCGTGAGGGAGGGGGGTCAGGCCGGGGAGCTGTTTTTT
-,TRBV6-1,15,TRBJ2-1,TRBD1,CASSEQGASYNEQFF,TGTGCCAGCAGTGAACAGGGGGCAAGCTACAATGAGCAGTTCTTC
-,TRBV30,14,TRBJ2-7,TRBD2,CALNSGRTSYEQYF,TGTGCGTTAAATAGCGGGAGGACCTCCTACGAGCAGTACTTC
-,TRBV7-9,15,TRBJ1-4,-,CASSTGGLTNEKLFF,TGTGCCAGCAGCACCGGAGGGCTAACTAATGAAAAACTGTTTTTT
few,TRBV7-2,16,TRBJ2-7,-,CASSPRGVGRNDEQYF,TGTGCCAGCAGCCCCAGGGGGGTCGGGCGGAACGACGAGCAGTACTTC
-,TRBV25-1,17,TRBJ2-7,-,CASSGVGPAVVSYEQYF,TGTGCCAGCAGTGGAGTGGGGCCCGCGGTGGTCTCCTACGAGCAGTACTTC
-,TRBV28,18,TRBJ2-3,TRBD2,CASRTAGTSGRSTDTQYF,TGTGCCAGCAGGACCGCCGGGACTAGCGGGAGGAGCACAGATACGCAGTATTTT
-,TRBV6-6,16,TRBJ2-5,TRBD1,CASSYGQGGYQETQYF,TGTGCCAGCAGCTACGGACAGGGGGGATACCAAGAGACCCAGTACTTC
-,TRBV19,14,TRBJ2-7,-,CASSIRAQRYEQYF,TGTGCCAGTAGTATTAGAGCCCAGCGCTACGAGCAGTACTTC
-,TRBV7-9,15,TRBJ2-2,-,CASSLWSVQAGELFF,TGTGCCAGCAGCTTATGGAGCGTACAGGCCGGGGAGCTGTTTTTT
-,TRBV29-1,14,TRBJ2-2,-,CSVGVQGLAGELFF,TGCAGCGTGGGAGTGCAGGGGTTGGCCGGGGAGCTGTTTTTT
-,TRBV7-9,17,TRBJ2-1,-,CASYPPREASSYNEQFF,TGTGCCAGCTACCCCCCCCGTGAGGCATCCTCCTACAATGAGCAGTTCTTC
-,TRBV5-3,15,TRBJ1-4,-,CARSLGMGADEKLFF,TGTGCCAGAAGCTTGGGAATGGGGGCAGATGAAAAACTGTTTTTT
-,TRBV18,15,TRBJ1-1,-,CASSLDSRANTEAFF,TGTGCCAGCTCACTGGACAGCAGAGCGAACACTGAAGCTTTCTTT
-,TRBV6-5,14,TRBJ1-2,-,CASSYSWSGDGYTF,TGTGCCAGCAGTTACTCGTGGTCAGGGGATGGCTACACCTTC
-,TRBV6-5,16,TRBJ2-7,TRBD1,CASSYSGTGTSYEQYF,TGTGCCAGCAGTTACTCCGGGACAGGGACCTCCTACGAGCAGTACTTC
-,TRBV19,13,TRBJ2-3,TRBD2,CASRTSDTDTQYF,TGTGCCAGTCGGACTAGCGACACAGATACGCAGTATTTT
-,TRBV7-2,16,TRBJ2-7,TRBD1,CASSPSMGQGPYEQYF,TGTGCCAGCAGCCCCTCGATGGGACAGGGTCCCTACGAGCAGTACTTC
-,TRBV4-3,13,TRBJ2-7,-,CASSQDSSYEQYF,TGCGCCAGCAGCCAAGATAGCTCCTACGAGCAGTACTTC
-,TRBV30,13,TRBJ1-1,-,CAWSVDNGENAFF,TGTGCCTGGAGTGTTGATAATGGGGAGAATGCTTTCTTT
-,TRBV30,18,TRBJ2-7,-,CAWERTLKLGGPSYEQYF,TGTGCCTGGGAACGTACCCTCAAGTTAGGGGGTCCGTCCTACGAGCAGTACTTC
-,TRBV5-1,16,TRBJ2-2,-,CASSLAAAVNTGELFF,TGCGCCAGCAGCTTGGCCGCGGCGGTCAACACCGGGGAGCTGTTTTTT
-,TRBV11-1,12,TRBJ2-7,TRBD1,CASSYGTGEQYF,TGTGCCAGCAGCTATGGGACAGGGGAGCAGTACTTC
-,TRBV7-9,12,TRBJ2-5,-,CASSWTEETQYF,TGTGCCAGCAGCTGGACAGAAGAGACCCAGTACTTC
-,TRBV19,15,TRBJ1-5,-,CASAGWSGGNQPQHF,TGTGCCAGCGCCGGGTGGTCGGGGGGCAATCAGCCCCAGCATTTT
-,TRBV4-1,16,TRBJ1-2,-,CASSFGRARGMNGYTF,TGCGCCAGCAGCTTCGGCCGGGCTCGGGGGATGAATGGCTACACCTTC
-,TRBV4-1,15,TRBJ2-3,TRBD2,CASSHWREAVDTQYF,TGCGCCAGCAGCCACTGGCGGGAGGCAGTAGATACGCAGTATTTT
-,TRBV7-7,14,TRBJ2-2,-,CASSFSLNTGELFF,TGTGCTAGCAGCTTTTCCCTAAACACCGGGGAGCTGTTTTTT
-,TRBV27,14,TRBJ1-5,TRBD1,CASSPDRAGQPQHF,TGTGCCAGCAGTCCGGACAGGGCGGGCCAGCCCCAGCATTTT
few,TRBV11-2,18,TRBJ2-7,TRBD2,CASSLKSRSSGSRSEQYF,TGTGCCAGCAGCTTAAAGTCCCGGTCCAGCGGGAGTAGGTCCGAGCAGTACTTC
once,TRBV6-1,14,TRBJ2-7,TRBD2,CASGGGTSLHEQYF,TGTGCCAGCGGGGGCGGGACTAGTTTACACGAGCAGTACTTC
-,TRBV19,16,TRBJ1-3,-,CASSSRAGASGNTIYF,TGTGCCAGTAGTTCGCGGGCGGGAGCATCTGGAAACACCATATATTTT